What follows is one TCR beta chain and its context. As yet, its antigen is unknown. The PCR used 60 Vbeta and 13 Jbeta primers. This table comes from immunoSEQ multiplex PCR, and its TCRdb copy is limited to in-frame clones, with some not included. The sample comprises 30,000 to 40,000 clones, over 60% of which are singletons, and around 9.1% rests with the top ten. This sample was included in a study of cytomegalovirus exposure and HLA in healthy donors. As for the study in general: Early release data held 80 million to 100 million unique TCRs from HLA-typed donors. Ancestry clustering placed around 81% of several hundred genotyped donors in the Caucasian-associated cluster. Findings and limits, study-wide: Equally common other TCR beta chains were less clonally expanded than HLA-associated ones, a later analysis found. The authors later found TCR association rates varying by HLA locus, with DRB1 most and HLA-C fewest.

Trimming took 4 bases from V and 5 from J; bases not matched to a gene: 12. The length of the CDR3 is 18 residues. Germline V gene sequence: CDR1 SGDLS, CDR2 YYNGEE. This chain uses TRBV9 with TRBJ2-5; 15 bases are a match to TRBD2. This TCR was sampled from a man aged 35-49 years in good health and CMV-seropositive. The specimen sequenced was PBMCs. CDR3 DNA sequence: TGTGCCAGCAGCTCCGGACTAGCGGGGGGGCCGGTATTCGAGACCCAGTACTTC. This encodes CASSSGLAGGPVFETQYF. The entire variable domain, with the rest obtained from reference TRBV9 and TRBJ2-5, is as follows: DSGVTQTPKHLITATGQRVTLRCSPRSGDLSVYWYQQSLDQGLQFLIQYYNGEERAKGNILERFSAQQFPDLHSELNLSSLELGDSALYFCASSSGLAGGPVFETQYFGPGTRLLVL.